Detailed here is one T cell receptor (beta chain). Its antigen is still unknown. The source of the sample is a study of a mutant IDH1 vaccine in newly diagnosed glioma. Only in-frame clones appear in the TCRdb table, and some are missing; sequencing was by immunoSEQ multiplex PCR. This sample has 52,000 or so clones; about three quarters occur once, and the top ten carry 6.5% to 9%. Per germline, CDR1 MNHEY and CDR2 SVGAGI. V shed 5 bases and J shed 8 bases, with 15 bases lying between them. The CDR3 has 14 amino acids. The study's findings and limits: Immune responses induced by vaccination arose in 93.3% of the patients.

This sample's time point: week 23, last vaccination. Vaccine doses each comprised 300 ug of mutant IDH1 20-mer peptide, with topical imiquimod. Donor diagnoses consisted of new WHO grade 3 or 4 IDH1-mutant, ATRX-lost astrocytomas. The chain uses TRBV6-5 and TRBJ2-2; no reliable D call. The clonotype was recovered from a woman between 40 and 55 years old with glioma. Some clones in this sample may be carry-over from other donors' samples. The sequences come from PBMCs, collected from a glioma patient whose treatment included an IDH1 peptide vaccine. The DNA for the CDR3 is TGTGCCAGCAGTCTGAACTCTCCTGGAGGGGAGCTGTTTTTT. Encoded protein: CASSLNSPGGELFF.